This T cell receptor beta chain was retrieved from a study of cytotoxic CD8 clonotypes in ibrutinib-treated CLL. About the research overall: The subjects consisted of roughly ten relapsed/refractory and over 14 treatment-naive individuals, with 17 IGHV unmutated. Study-wide results and caveats: Public clonotypes were rare and shrank or held steady on treatment. Clonality increased at ibrutinib response, then returned toward baseline at progression.

Only in-frame clones appear in the TCRdb table, and some are missing; sequencing was by immunoSEQ multiplex PCR. The sample gives roughly 54,000 clones, about 50% of which show up once; approximately 27% is in the top ten. Germline V CDR1 and CDR2: SQVTM, ANQGSEA. The CDR3 is made up of 15 amino acids. V gave up 6 bases and J gave up 6 bases; unmatched junction bases: 15. The table lists this clone with a count of one. Its specificity is unknown. This material consisted of PBMCs, taken after 24 months of ibrutinib treatment. The chain is built from TRBV29-1 and TRBJ1-2; TRBD1 agrees at 8 bases. The sequence was collected from a human donor with chronic lymphocytic leukemia. The CDR3 loop is CSVISGGTGGNGYTF. In nucleotides, the CDR3 is TGCAGCGTGATCTCCGGAGGGACAGGTGGGAATGGCTACACCTTC. Full variable domain (rest looked up from reference TRBV29-1 and TRBJ1-2): SAVISQKPSRDICQRGTSLTIQCQVDSQVTMMFWYRQQPGQSLTLIATANQGSEATYESGFVIDKFPISRPNLTFSTLTVSNMSPEDSSIYLCSVISGGTGGNGYTFGSGTRLTVV.